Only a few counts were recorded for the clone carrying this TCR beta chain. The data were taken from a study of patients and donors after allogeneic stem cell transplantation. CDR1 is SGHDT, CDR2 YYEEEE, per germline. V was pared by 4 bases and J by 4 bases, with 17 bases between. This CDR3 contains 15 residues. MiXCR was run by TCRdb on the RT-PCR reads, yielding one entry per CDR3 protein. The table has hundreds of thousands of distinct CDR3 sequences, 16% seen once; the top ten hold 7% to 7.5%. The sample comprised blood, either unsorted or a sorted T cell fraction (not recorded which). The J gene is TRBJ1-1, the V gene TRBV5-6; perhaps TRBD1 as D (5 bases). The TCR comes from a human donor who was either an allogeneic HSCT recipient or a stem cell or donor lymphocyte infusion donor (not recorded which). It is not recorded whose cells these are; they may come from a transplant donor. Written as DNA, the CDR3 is TGTGCCAGCAGCCCCACGCGGTGGGGCGGCACTGAAGCTTTCTTT. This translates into CASSPTRWGGTEAFF. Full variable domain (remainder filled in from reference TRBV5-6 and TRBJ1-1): DAGVTQSPTHLIKTRGQQVTLRCSPKSGHDTVSWYQQALGQGPQFIFQYYEEEERQRGNFPDRFSGHQFPNYSSELNVNALLLGDSALYLCASSPTRWGGTEAFFGQGTRLTVV.